The rows below give T cell receptor beta chains drawn from one sample of a study of blood T cell repertoires in COVID-19. TCRdb's copy holds only in-frame clones and misses some; the assay was immunoSEQ multiplex PCR. The sample records about 160,000 clones, just over 90% being singletons. Input material: peripheral blood. These receptors were taken from a woman aged 60-75 years with COVID-19, enrolled during active disease. Each CDR3 is given with its conserved first and last residue. The order of the fields is CDR3 DNA, CDR3 protein, J gene, V gene, D gene, clone size. The D gene is left open where the match is weak. Clone size is shown for a subset of rows, as once, few, many or a class of expanded clone.

DNA: TGTGCCAGCACGGTCTCGGATACGCAGTATTTT; CDR3: CASTVSDTQYF; J: TRBJ2-3; V: TRBV7-9; D: NA; size: NA
DNA: TGTGCCAGCAGCAGTCGGACAGGCGCTAATGAAAAACTGTTTTTT; CDR3: CASSSRTGANEKLFF; J: TRBJ1-4; V: TRBV3-1/TRBV3-2; D: TRBD1; size: NA
DNA: TGTGCCAGCAGCTTGGGGACAGGTACCTTTTTCAATCAGCCCCAGCATTTT; CDR3: CASSLGTGTFFNQPQHF; J: TRBJ1-5; V: TRBV7-6; D: TRBD1; size: NA
DNA: TGTGCCAGCAGCCAAGAGAAACAAGCTAACTATGGCTACACCTTC; CDR3: CASSQEKQANYGYTF; J: TRBJ1-2; V: TRBV4-2; D: NA; size: NA
DNA: TGTGCCAGCAGCGGCACCGGGATTAATAATTCACCCCTCCACTTT; CDR3: CASSGTGINNSPLHF; J: TRBJ1-6; V: TRBV7-9; D: NA; size: NA
DNA: TGTGCCAGCAGCTTAGATCAAGCACGGAGCTCCTACAATGAGCAGTTCTTC; CDR3: CASSLDQARSSYNEQFF; J: TRBJ2-1; V: TRBV11-3; D: NA; size: NA
DNA: TGTGCCAGCAGCTTGGCCCAAGGGGTTAGGGGATCACCCCTCCACTTT; CDR3: CASSLAQGVRGSPLHF; J: TRBJ1-6; V: TRBV5-6; D: NA; size: NA
DNA: TGTGCCAGTAGTATGGGGGAGGCGAACGAGCAGTACTTC; CDR3: CASSMGEANEQYF; J: TRBJ2-7; V: TRBV19; D: NA; size: once
DNA: TGTGCCAGCAGCTTAGCGGGAGGTCAGCCCCAGCATTTT; CDR3: CASSLAGGQPQHF; J: TRBJ1-5; V: TRBV7-2; D: NA; size: NA
DNA: TGTGCCAGCAGCGCACAGACTATTGTCGAGCAGTACTTC; CDR3: CASSAQTIVEQYF; J: TRBJ2-7; V: TRBV7-2; D: NA; size: NA